The 24 T cell receptor beta chains below all came from one sample that was sequenced in a study of blood T cells in healthy people across ages. Primed by a sample-barcoded 5' primer and a J-beta primer mix, a second PCR proceeded for 7 to 11 cycles. TCRdb analysed the 5' RACE reads with MiXCR anew, one entry per CDR3 protein. The table has 590,000 or so distinct CDR3 sequences, about 30% seen once. The sequenced sample consisted of blood. All receptors come from a woman of 80 years or more in good health.

J is TRBJ2-7 and V is TRBV20-1; 10 bases line up with TRBD1. This CDR3 has 16 residues. The germline CDR1 and CDR2 sequences are DFQATT and SNEGSKA (reference sequence). The V segment lost 0 bases and the J segment 2 bases; nucleotides outside the gene matches: 7. The CDR3 loop is CSARDPGTGDTYEQYF. In DNA, the CDR3 is TGCAGTGCTAGAGACCCGGGGACAGGGGACACCTACGAGCAGTACTTC.

A few counts support this clonotype. The V call is TRBV5-1, the J call TRBJ2-3, with D perhaps TRBD1 (6 bases). V was shortened by 4 bases and J by 2 bases, with 17 bases between the two germline ends. CDR1 is SGHRS, CDR2 YFSETQ, per germline. The CDR3 sequence is 16 residues long. CDR3: CASSPTTGSVTDTQYF. CDR3 DNA sequence: TGCGCCAGCAGCCCAACTACAGGGTCCGTCACAGATACGCAGTATTTT.

Notes on this clonotype: One end of the junction fails to match germline, which may point to a read error. The chain is built from TRBV7-2 and TRBJ2-6; 9 bases fit TRBD2. The CDR3 runs 19 residues. CDR1 and CDR2 from the germline V gene are SGHTA and FQGNSA. The CDR3 DNA reads TGTGCCAGCAGCGTCAATTGGCGGGGGGGTAACTCTGGGGCCAATGTCCTGACTTTC. Residues: CASSVNWRGGNSGANVLTF.

There are a few counts of this clonotype. The J gene is TRBJ1-1, the V gene TRBV4-1; 8 nucleotides match TRBD1. The CDR3 totals 19 residues. From germline, CDR1 is MGHRA and CDR2 YSYEKL. The junction had 25 bases not matched to a gene; V was cut back by 3 bases and J by 10 bases. The CDR3 DNA sequence: TGCGCCAGCAGCCACTTCGAACCGGGACAGGTTATTATTGGGTTGGGAGCTTTCTTT. Its translation: CASSHFEPGQVIIGLGAFF.

This clonotype was observed a handful of times. The chain employs TRBV6-2 or TRBV6-3 and TRBJ2-2; a weak D match, TRBD1 (6 bases). The CDR3 totals 16 residues. CDR1 is MNHEY, CDR2 SVGEGT, per germline. V lost 5 bases, J lost 1 base, and 14 bases lay in between. CDR3 amino acids: CASSPQGPLNTGELFF. The CDR3 DNA follows: TGTGCCAGCAGTCCTCAGGGGCCTTTGAACACCGGGGAGCTGTTTTTT.

The chain employs TRBV29-1 and TRBJ2-7, with D perhaps matching TRBD1 (5 bases). Germline V gene lookup returns CDR1 SQVTM and CDR2 ANQGSEA. V was clipped by 6 bases and J by 2 bases, with 11 bases between them. The CDR3 consists of 12 residues. Written as DNA, the CDR3 is TGCAGCGTGACCCAGGGTCCCTACGAGCAGTACTTC. This gives the protein CSVTQGPYEQYF.

This clonotype showed up many times. The chain employs TRBV27 and TRBJ2-5; 9 nucleotides align to TRBD2. Germline V gene sequence: CDR1 MNHEY, CDR2 SMNVEV (reference sequence). The CDR3 loop spans 12 amino acids. The trim removed 8 bases at V and 7 bases at J, leaving 5 bases unmatched. The DNA for the CDR3 is TGTGCCAGCTTGGGCGGGAGGGGGACCCAGTACTTC. Protein sequence: CASLGGRGTQYF.

The chain recombines TRBV3-1 with TRBJ2-2; perhaps TRBD1 as D (5 bases). The CDR3 consists of 14 residues. Germline CDR1 reads LGHDT; CDR2 reads YNNKEL (reference sequence). V was pared by 4 bases and J by 6 bases, with 12 bases between. The CDR3 bases are TGTGCCAGCAGCCTCAAACAGGTCCCCGGGGAGCTGTTTTTT. This codes for CASSLKQVPGELFF.

This sequence joins TRBV7-3 and TRBJ2-1, with D possibly being TRBD1 or TRBD2 (6 bases each). CDR3 length equals 16 residues. V gave up 4 bases and J gave up 2 bases, with 15 bases separating them. Germline CDR1 and CDR2: SGHTA and FQGTGA. The CDR3 sequence: CASSSTGRGAYNEQFF. CDR3 nucleotides: TGTGCCAGCAGCTCAACAGGGCGGGGCGCCTACAATGAGCAGTTCTTC.

This clonotype was counted at least ten times. The rearrangement joins TRBV20-1 to TRBJ2-3, with 13 bases identical to TRBD2. The CDR3 has 19 residues. J was trimmed by 1 base and V by 3 bases; bases with no gene match: 13. Germline V gene data show CDR1 as DFQATT and CDR2 as SNEGSKA (reference sequence). CDR3 DNA sequence: TGCAGTGCTAGCCCCTGGACTAGCGGGGGTTTTTCTGGCACAGATACGCAGTATTTT. Encoded protein: CSASPWTSGGFSGTDTQYF.

This clonotype was found many times. The V call is TRBV5-1, the J call TRBJ2-7, with D perhaps assigned TRBD1 or TRBD2 (5 bases each). This CDR3 contains 16 residues. Trimming cost V 4 bases and J 0 bases, with 17 bases left between them. Germline CDR1 reads SGHRS; CDR2 reads YFSETQ. The chain's CDR3 is CASSPTGTASSYEQYF. CDR3 DNA sequence: TGCGCCAGCAGCCCTACCGGGACGGCCAGCTCCTACGAGCAGTACTTC.

The genes are TRBV3-1 and TRBJ1-1; possibly TRBD1 for D (6 bases). The CDR3 has 15 residues. Germline lookup yields CDR1 LGHDT and CDR2 YNNKEL (reference sequence). Trimming took 3 bases from V and 0 from J, leaving 11 bases between them. The CDR3 here is CASSHSDSLNTEAFF. The CDR3 coding sequence is TGTGCCAGCAGCCACTCGGACAGTCTGAACACTGAAGCTTTCTTT.

As to this clonotype: One junction end does not reproduce the germline sequence, and a read error may be involved. The J gene is TRBJ2-2, the V gene TRBV12-3 or TRBV12-4; 10 nucleotides match TRBD1. This CDR3 has 17 residues. In DNA form, the CDR3 reads TGTGCCAGCAGTTTAGGAGGGACAGGGGTGAGCACCGGGGAGCGGTTTTTT. Amino acids: CASSLGGTGVSTGERFF.

This chain joins TRBV14 and TRBJ1-1; no definite D call. CDR3 length: 15 residues. Germline V gene sequence: CDR1 SGHDN, CDR2 FVKESK. V lost 6 bases and J 0 bases, leaving 14 bases between the germline ends. Here the CDR3 reads CASSLTPVMNTEAFF. CDR3 DNA: TGTGCCAGCAGTCTAACTCCGGTCATGAACACTGAAGCTTTCTTT. Looking up the rest from reference TRBV14 and TRBJ1-1 gives the full variable domain: EAGVTQFPSHSVIEKGQTVTLRCDPISGHDNLYWYRRVMGKEIKFLLHFVKESKQDESGMPNNRFLAERTGGTYSTLKVQPAELEDSGVYFCASSLTPVMNTEAFFGQGTRLTVV.

This clonotype was counted ten times or more. A much larger clone differs from this one at a single base, so this may be a read error. The gene calls are TRBV5-1 and TRBJ2-5, with 11 bases lining up with TRBD2. The J segment lost 11 bases and the V segment lost 3 bases, leaving 12 bases of the junction unmatched. CDR3 size: 15 residues. CDR1 and CDR2 (germline): SGHRS, YFSETQ. The CDR3 nucleotides read TGCGCCAGCAGCTCGGGACTAGCGGTATCGGATGAGCAGTACTTC. This encodes CASSSGLAVSDEQYF.

This clonotype was seen many times. A read error may explain this, as a much larger clone is one base away. This chain connects TRBV5-1 to TRBJ2-5, with 10 bases identical to TRBD1. The CDR3 is 16 residues long. Germline V gives CDR1 SGHRS, CDR2 YFSETQ. V lost 0 bases, J lost 11 bases, and 13 bases stayed unmatched. CDR3 loop: CASSLALGQGSNEQYF. DNA of the CDR3: TGCGCCAGCAGCTTGGCTTTGGGACAGGGGTCCAATGAGCAGTACTTC.

V and J are TRBV7-8 and TRBJ1-3, with a weak D call TRBD1 (5 bases). Per germline, CDR1 SGHVS and CDR2 FQNEAQ. Trimming removed 5 bases at V and 2 bases at J, with 16 bases between. CDR3 size: 16 residues. CDR3 sequence (DNA): TGTGCCAGCAGCCAGCGGGTTCCAGGGACTGGAAACACCATATATTTT. Protein sequence: CASSQRVPGTGNTIYF.

Turning to this clonotype: A much larger clone differs by one base, so this may be a read error. CDR3 DNA sequence: TGTGCCAGCAGCTTACTCCAGGACGCGGTCACTGAAGCTTTCTTT. Translating gives CASSLLQDAVTEAFF. The rearrangement links TRBV7-2 to TRBJ1-1, with D unclear. V shed 2 bases and J shed 4 bases, with 14 bases lying between them. CDR1 is SGHTA, CDR2 FQGNSA, per germline. There are 15 residues in the CDR3.

In the case of this clonotype: A much larger clone differs from this one at a single base, so this may be a read error. The chain uses TRBV6-5 and TRBJ1-6; D gene unclear. From germline, CDR1 is MNHEY and CDR2 SVGAGI. Trimming took 5 bases from V and 6 from J, leaving 14 bases between them. This CDR3 is 15 amino acids long. As DNA, the CDR3 is TGTGCCAGCAGTCGGATAGGTGCCGGTAATTCACCCCTCCACTTT. Its translation: CASSRIGAGNSPLHF.

This chain joins TRBV12-3 or TRBV12-4 and TRBJ1-1, with D uncertain. The CDR3 runs 13 residues. The V gene lost 11 bases and the J gene lost 5 bases, with 18 bases spanning the gap. The chain's CDR3 is CAGTKRVRTEAFF. Written as DNA, the CDR3 is TGTGCCGGCACCAAAAGGGTGCGGACTGAAGCTTTCTTT.

This clonotype was counted many times. This chain links TRBV10-3 with TRBJ1-1; D call uncertain. Trimming took off 0 bases at V and 2 bases at J, with 13 bases between the two ends. The CDR3 consists of 16 residues. Per the germline V gene, CDR1 is ENHRY and CDR2 is SYGVKD. The CDR3 loop reads CAISESRVLLNTEAFF. The CDR3 DNA sequence: TGTGCCATCAGTGAGTCTAGGGTTCTGCTTAACACTGAAGCTTTCTTT.

This clonotype appeared once. Possible read error: a much larger clone is one base away. V is TRBV6-1 and J is TRBJ2-1; 8 nucleotides match TRBD1. V gave up 0 bases and J gave up 10 bases; unmatched junction bases: 5. The CDR3 length is 14 residues. Germline CDR1 and CDR2: MNHNS and SASEGT. DNA of the CDR3: TGTGCCAGCAGTGAAGCCGGACAGGGTATCGAGCAGTTCTTC. The encoded protein is CASSEAGQGIEQFF.

This clonotype turned up a few times. One base away lies a much larger clone, so this may be a sequencing read error. The chain uses TRBV5-6 and TRBJ2-1, with unresolved D. The better agreement between TRBJ2-7 and the DNA end casts doubt on the J call. CDR1 is SGHDT, CDR2 YYEEEE, per germline. The CDR3 has 13 amino acids. The CDR3 region has the DNA TGTGCCAGCAGCGCGACAACCTACAATGAGCAGTACTTC. This codes for CASSATTYNEQYF.

With regard to this clonotype: A read error may explain this, as a much larger clone is one base away. The chain is built from TRBV6-1 and TRBJ2-3; D ambiguous. V gave up 1 base and J gave up 4 bases, with 18 bases separating them. This CDR3 is built from 17 residues. Germline loops: CDR1 MNHNS, CDR2 SASEGT. The CDR3 region is CASSEEVGPSPADTQYF. In nucleotides, the CDR3 is TGTGCCAGCAGTGAAGAAGTTGGTCCGAGTCCCGCAGATACGCAGTATTTT.